This T cell receptor beta chain appears in the sequencing data of a study of blood T cell repertoires in COVID-19. Study information: From the United States, Italy and Spain came samples of acute and convalescent COVID-19. T cells, B-cell-depleted T cells, or PBMCs supplied cDNA or gDNA.

Germline values: CDR1 SQVTM, CDR2 ANQGSEA. V was cut by 4 bases and J by 4 bases, with 16 bases left in between. CDR3 length equals 14 residues. In the authors' methods: Amplified reference gene primers provided the basis for estimating nucleated cell counts. The repertoire was sequenced with immunoSEQ multiplex PCR; TCRdb's copy has only in-frame clones and lacks some. Clonal size and the V and J genes are those of that table, whereas D and trimming came from the DNA. Here the sample spans approximately 220,000 clones, 80% to 85% being singletons. This receptor was identified in a woman in her twenties or thirties who had recovered from COVID-19. Sequenced: peripheral blood. V is TRBV29-1 and J is TRBJ2-5; the D is unclear. CDR3 amino acids: CSVARGTLGETQYF. In DNA form, the CDR3 reads TGCAGCGTTGCGCGTGGCACCCTAGGAGAGACCCAGTACTTC. Full variable domain (rest looked up from reference TRBV29-1 and TRBJ2-5): SAVISQKPSRDICQRGTSLTIQCQVDSQVTMMFWYRQQPGQSLTLIATANQGSEATYESGFVIDKFPISRPNLTFSTLTVSNMSPEDSSIYLCSVARGTLGETQYFGPGTRLLVL.